Below, 8 T cell receptor beta chains from the same sample are listed, as sequenced in a study of blood T cell repertoires in COVID-19. The table came from immunoSEQ multiplex PCR; TCRdb's copy has only in-frame clones and leaves some out. The sample yields roughly 200,000 clones, around 87% seen once. The sample comprised peripheral blood. The source of these receptors is a woman in her 50s with COVID-19, enrolled during active disease.

The chain has TRBV4-2 and TRBJ2-5, with 12 nucleotides matching TRBD1. J gave up 3 bases and V 4 bases, and 6 bases lay outside the gene matches. The CDR3 runs 16 residues. CDR1 LGHNA and CDR2 YNFKEQ come from the germline V gene. The chain's CDR3 is CASSLGTGGEEETQYF. Written as DNA, the CDR3 is TGTGCCAGCAGCCTGGGGACAGGGGGCGAAGAAGAGACCCAGTACTTC.

The genes are TRBV27 and TRBJ2-3, with a possible D match to TRBD1 (5 bases). Germline assignment: CDR1 MNHEY and CDR2 SMNVEV (reference sequence). The CDR3 is made up of 18 amino acids. V was pared by 2 bases and J by 0 bases, with 18 bases between. The CDR3 DNA reads TGTGCCAGCAGTTTACATAACCCCCAGGGTGGGAGCACAGATACGCAGTATTTT. It specifies CASSLHNPQGGSTDTQYF.

The chain recombines TRBV3-1 (or the pseudogene TRBV3-2) with TRBJ1-2; 9 bases map to TRBD1. Germline V lookup: CDR1 LGHDT, CDR2 YNNKEL (reference sequence). CDR3 length: 15 residues. V dropped 2 bases and J dropped 3; count of bases not matched to a gene: 4. CDR3: CASSQRDRGDYGYTF. CDR3 nucleotide sequence: TGTGCCAGCAGCCAAAGAGACAGGGGGGACTATGGCTACACCTTC.

The chain recombines TRBV5-4 with TRBJ2-2, with D hard to call. Germline assignment: CDR1 SGHNT and CDR2 YYREEE (reference sequence). CDR3 size: 17 residues. Trimming left V 0 bases short and J 4 bases short, with 16 bases between. CDR3 sequence reads: CASSLGVRRGSTGELFF. CDR3 in DNA: TGTGCCAGCAGCTTGGGGGTCAGGCGTGGGTCCACCGGGGAGCTGTTTTTT.

The chain couples TRBV5-1 to TRBJ1-4, with D possibly TRBD1 on 6 matching bases. Germline V lookup: CDR1 SGHRS, CDR2 YFSETQ. CDR3 length equals 14 residues. Deletions cut 5 bases from V and 2 bases from J, with 10 bases between. The CDR3 protein is CASRDRVTNEKLFF. The CDR3 DNA reads TGCGCCAGCAGGGACAGAGTCACTAATGAAAAACTGTTTTTT. Full variable domain (remainder filled in from reference TRBV5-1 and TRBJ1-4): KAGVTQTPRYLIKTRGQQVTLSCSPISGHRSVSWYQQTPGQGLQFLFEYFSETQRNKGNFPGRFSGRQFSNSRSEMNVSTLELGDSALYLCASRDRVTNEKLFFGSGTQLSVL.

V usage is TRBV6-5 and J usage is TRBJ1-1; 10 bases are a match to TRBD1. CDR3 length: 13 residues. V lost 8 bases to trimming and J lost 5 bases; unmatched junction nucleotides: 5. Per germline, CDR1 MNHEY and CDR2 SVGAGI. The CDR3 region is CASGTGARTEAFF. CDR3 coding DNA: TGTGCCAGCGGGACAGGGGCGAGGACTGAAGCTTTCTTT.

The chain combines TRBV19 with TRBJ2-7; 7 bases match TRBD1. V lost 5 bases and J lost 0; bases outside the gene matches: 10. Germline V lookup: CDR1 LNHDA, CDR2 SQIVND (reference sequence). The CDR3 length is 16 residues. The CDR3 region has the DNA TGTGCCAGTAGTCCCGGTCGACAGGGAATCTCCTACGAGCAGTACTTC. This encodes CASSPGRQGISYEQYF.

The chain uses TRBV27 and TRBJ2-5, with 12 nucleotides matching TRBD1. Germline values: CDR1 MNHEY, CDR2 SMNVEV (reference sequence). The CDR3 runs 16 residues. Trimming removed 5 bases from V and 7 bases from J; junction bases left unmatched: 11. CDR3 DNA sequence: TGTGCCAGCAGTCCAACGACCGGGACAGGGGGCGTGACCCAGTACTTC. Translated: CASSPTTGTGGVTQYF.